This record concerns one T cell receptor beta chain sequence. Negative isolation yielded CD8+ and CD4+ T cells; FACS enriched TEMRA cells. Trimming took off 4 bases at V and 10 bases at J, with 20 bases between the two ends. Germline V lookup: CDR1 SEHNR, CDR2 FQNEAQ (reference sequence). The CDR3 totals 15 residues. The source of the sample is a study of CD8 T cells in Susac syndrome. RNA totalling roughly 0.45 to 1 ug underwent reverse transcription with random hexamers. An immunoSEQ multiplex PCR generated amplified TCR beta CDR3 products spanning 54 Vbeta and 13 Jbeta. TCRdb redid the calling of the immunoSEQ multiplex PCR reads with MiXCR, one entry per CDR3 protein. The sample lists 100,000 to 150,000 distinct CDR3 sequences, roughly 80% occurring once.

The chain recombines TRBV7-9 with TRBJ2-1; D is possibly TRBD1 or TRBD2 (5 bases each). The source of this sequence is a human donor with multiple sclerosis. Sequenced: CD8+ T cells from PBMCs. The CDR3 loop is CASSWQEGLTDEQFF. CDR3 bases: TGTGCCAGCAGCTGGCAAGAGGGGTTAACGGACGAGCAGTTCTTC.